This TCR beta chain was recorded in a study of cytomegalovirus exposure and HLA in healthy donors. The trim removed 8 bases at V and 2 bases at J, leaving 5 bases unmatched. The CDR3 is made up of 14 amino acids. Per the germline V gene, CDR1 is LNHDA and CDR2 is SQIVND (reference sequence). The study ran its PCR with 60 Vbeta and 13 Jbeta primers. Using immunoSEQ multiplex PCR, the repertoire was profiled, and TCRdb retains in-frame clones only, with some absent. Counted here are 100,000 to 150,000 clones, over 9.5% occurring once; the ten biggest clones make up 4.5% to 5%. The source material was PBMCs. This TCR derives from a woman under 30 in good health and CMV-seropositive. The chain links TRBV19 to TRBJ2-3; 9 positions agree with TRBD1. The CDR3 DNA is TGTGCCAGTGCCCGGACAGGGGACACAGATACGCAGTATTTT. This encodes CASARTGDTDTQYF.